This entry features one T cell receptor beta chain sequence. CD45RO-negative, CCR7-selected cells formed the naive CD8 fraction, which excluded terminally differentiated effector memory CD45RA+ cells. This sample stems from a study of shared clonotypes between healthy human individuals. Trimming cost V 5 bases and J 14 bases; bases outside gene matches: 10. The CDR3 spans 14 residues. Germline assignment: CDR1 MNHEY and CDR2 SMNVEV (reference sequence). Method: immunoSEQ multiplex PCR; TCRdb's copy keeps in-frame clones and lacks some. Of about 2 million clones in the sample, less than 95% are singletons; the top ten hold roughly 1%.

Sequenced sample: naive CD8+ T cells sorted from blood. The TCR comes from a man between 18 and 29 years old in good health. V is TRBV27 and J is TRBJ1-6, with 9 bases identical to TRBD1. The CDR3 spells CASSPGQGIGTLHF. CDR3 coding DNA: TGTGCCAGCAGTCCGGGACAGGGAATCGGGACCCTCCACTTT.